This T cell receptor beta chain is drawn from a study of PD-1 blockade in classical Hodgkin lymphoma. Measured with immunoSEQ multiplex PCR; TCRdb has only the in-frame clones, and not every one. The table has approximately 110,000 clones, roughly nine tenths seen once; the top ten hold 19%. Stated time point: cycle 4 day 1 (C4D1), after five to seven weeks of nivolumab. Patients all relapsed after autologous stem cell transplantation, and there was variation in brentuximab vedotin exposure. The CDR3 covers 12 residues. V lost 5 bases and J lost 9, with 14 bases in between. Germline loops: CDR1 SGHKS, CDR2 YYEKEE (reference sequence).

The receptor was derived from a human donor with classical Hodgkin lymphoma. Sequenced material: peripheral blood mononuclear cells (PBMCs), taken before the fourth cycle of nivolumab. This chain uses TRBV5-5 with TRBJ2-5; the D gene could be TRBD1 or TRBD2 (5 bases each). The CDR3 here is CASRGTRGAQYF. CDR3 coding DNA: TGTGCCAGCAGGGGGACGAGAGGGGCCCAGTACTTC.